This is a list of T cell receptor beta chains from one sample in a study of blood T cells in healthy people across ages. TCRdb re-derived calls from the 5' RACE reads in MiXCR, one entry per CDR3 protein. The table includes about 800,000 distinct CDR3 sequences, about half detected once. The sequenced sample was blood. These receptors all come from a man aged 80 or over in good health. The CDR3 runs from the conserved cysteine through the conserved F or W. The D gene is left open where the match is weak. Size is omitted from some rows. Given values are once, few, many or a class for expanded clones.

V,length,J,size,D,CDR3,DNA
TRBV20-1,13,TRBJ2-5,many,TRBD2,CSPMAGGPETQYF,TGCAGTCCAATGGCGGGAGGGCCAGAGACCCAGTACTTC
TRBV12-3/TRBV12-4,14,TRBJ2-7,-,-,CASSSQGGDYEQYF,TGTGCCAGCAGTTCCCAGGGGGGGGATTACGAGCAGTACTTC
TRBV4-2,16,TRBJ1-4,few,-,CASSQDTGPVGEKLFF,TGTGCCAGCAGCCAAGATACGGGACCCGTTGGGGAAAAACTGTTTTTT
TRBV12-3/TRBV12-4,16,TRBJ2-7,few,-,CASSSPLGREAYEQYF,TGTGCCAGCAGTTCCCCACTAGGCAGGGAGGCCTACGAGCAGTACTTC
TRBV6-6,14,TRBJ1-2,-,-,CASSYSPGNYGYTF,TGTGCCAGCAGTTACTCCCCAGGGAACTATGGCTACACCTTC
TRBV6-1,16,TRBJ2-7,-,TRBD1,CASSGHEGTGTYEQYF,TGTGCCAGCAGTGGGCACGAAGGGACAGGAACTTACGAGCAGTACTTC
TRBV5-1,16,TRBJ2-1,-,TRBD2,CASSYAAGGPNREQFF,TGCGCCAGCAGCTACGCTGCGGGAGGGCCCAATAGGGAGCAGTTCTTC
TRBV5-1,16,TRBJ2-7,-,TRBD2,CASSSEGRGRSDEQYF,TGCGCCAGCAGCTCGGAAGGGCGCGGGAGGTCCGACGAGCAGTACTTC
TRBV14,13,TRBJ2-1,few,TRBD2,CASSSGSHSEQFF,TGTGCCAGCAGCAGCGGGAGCCATTCCGAGCAGTTCTTC
TRBV5-1,16,TRBJ1-2,few,-,CANSSPAQGSEYGYTF,TGCGCCAACAGCTCACCGGCACAGGGATCCGAGTATGGCTACACCTTC
TRBV20-1,9,TRBJ1-2,-,-,CSAHYGYTF,TGCAGTGCCCACTATGGCTACACCTTC
TRBV20-1,13,TRBJ2-1,few,TRBD2,CSAGLAVVSEQFF,TGCAGTGCGGGACTAGCTGTGGTTAGTGAGCAGTTCTTC
TRBV7-2,13,TRBJ2-4,few,-,CASSLGPTNIQYF,TGTGCCAGCAGCTTGGGACCCACGAACATTCAGTACTTC
TRBV14,16,TRBJ2-7,few,TRBD2,CASSQVAGGYSYEQYF,TGTGCCAGCAGCCAAGTAGCGGGAGGGTACTCCTACGAGCAGTACTTC
TRBV10-3,16,TRBJ2-7,-,TRBD2,CATRQMASGISYEQYF,TGTGCCACCAGACAAATGGCTAGCGGGATCTCCTACGAGCAGTACTTC
TRBV6-5,15,TRBJ1-6,few,TRBD1,CASSPTGTGGSPLHF,TGTGCCAGCAGCCCAACCGGGACAGGGGGTTCACCCCTCCACTTT
TRBV6-1,13,TRBJ2-4,-,TRBD1,CATTTGSKNIQYF,TGTGCCACCACGACAGGGTCCAAAAACATTCAGTACTTC
TRBV7-3,14,TRBJ2-7,-,-,CASSPGSAPYEQYF,TGTGCCAGCAGCCCCGGTAGTGCCCCCTACGAGCAGTACTTC
TRBV12-3/TRBV12-4,13,TRBJ2-2,-,-,CASSFRPGGELFF,TGTGCCAGCAGTTTCCGTCCGGGCGGGGAGCTGTTTTTT
TRBV5-1,13,TRBJ2-4,-,-,CASSQAGRNIQYF,TGCGCCAGCAGCCAAGCGGGTCGTAACATTCAGTACTTC
TRBV7-2,15,TRBJ2-7,many,TRBD2,CASSQTSGRIYEQYF,TGTGCCAGCAGCCAAACTAGCGGGAGAATCTACGAGCAGTACTTC
TRBV5-6,13,TRBJ2-7,-,-,CASSRGPDYEQYF,TGTGCCAGCAGCCGGGGGCCGGACTACGAGCAGTACTTC
TRBV6-2/TRBV6-3,15,TRBJ1-5,-,-,CASSYSGPAGLPQHF,TGTGCCAGCAGTTACTCTGGGCCCGCCGGGTTGCCCCAGCATTTT
TRBV29-1,13,TRBJ2-3,many,-,CSVERQGTDTQYF,TGCAGCGTTGAAAGGCAGGGCACCGATACGCAGTATTTT
TRBV24-1,13,TRBJ2-1,-,-,CATSDFTYNEQFF,TGTGCCACCAGTGATTTCACGTACAATGAGCAGTTCTTC
TRBV20-1,17,TRBJ2-5,-,TRBD2,CSARDVQTSGGRETQYF,TGCAGTGCTAGAGACGTCCAGACTAGCGGGGGACGGGAGACCCAGTACTTC
TRBV7-2,14,TRBJ2-7,once,-,CASSLIYPGAEQYF,TGTGCCAGCAGCTTAATCTACCCGGGGGCCGAGCAGTACTTC
TRBV7-6,16,TRBJ2-7,-,TRBD2,CASSPRYTSGGYEQYF,TGTGCCAGCAGCCCTCGGTACACTAGCGGGGGCTACGAGCAGTACTTC
TRBV20-1,13,TRBJ1-1,-,-,CSAAGLMNTEAFF,TGCAGTGCGGCCGGGCTTATGAACACTGAAGCTTTCTTT
TRBV20-1,16,TRBJ2-5,-,TRBD1,CSARGSRTGGAETQYF,TGCAGTGCTAGAGGGTCAAGGACAGGGGGCGCAGAGACCCAGTACTTC
TRBV7-9,12,TRBJ2-7,many,-,CASSPRGYEQYF,TGTGCCAGCAGCCCCAGGGGTTACGAGCAGTACTTC
TRBV7-2,17,TRBJ1-6,few,-,CASSLQPEPGTDSPLHF,TGTGCCAGCAGCCTTCAACCGGAACCAGGCACGGATTCACCCCTCCACTTT
TRBV29-1,13,TRBJ1-2,-,-,CSVRDPSNYGYTF,TGCAGCGTTAGGGACCCTTCTAACTATGGCTACACCTTC
TRBV28,13,TRBJ1-1,-,-,CASSLALGTEAFF,TGTGCCAGCAGTCTTGCCCTGGGCACTGAAGCTTTCTTT
TRBV20-1,16,TRBJ1-5,many,-,CSARDIRGMGNQPQHF,TGCAGTGCTAGAGATATCAGGGGCATGGGCAATCAGCCCCAGCATTTT
TRBV28,16,TRBJ2-5,-,-,CASTKAGGRGQETQYF,TGTGCCAGCACCAAAGCAGGGGGGCGAGGGCAAGAGACCCAGTACTTC
TRBV6-2/TRBV6-3,16,TRBJ1-1,-,-,CASASGWTIANTEAFF,TGTGCCAGCGCCAGTGGCTGGACCATAGCGAACACTGAAGCTTTCTTT
TRBV5-4,13,TRBJ2-5,-,-,CASRGPGQETQYF,TGTGCCAGCAGGGGGCCGGGGCAAGAGACCCAGTACTTC
TRBV4-3,14,TRBJ2-1,few,-,CASSQGTSIDEQFF,TGCGCCAGCAGCCAAGGGACTTCCATCGATGAGCAGTTCTTC
TRBV20-1,11,TRBJ2-7,-,-,CSARVWGEQYF,TGCAGTGCTAGGGTGTGGGGCGAGCAGTACTTC
TRBV20-1,17,TRBJ2-3,-,TRBD2,CSARKPGLAASTDTQYF,TGCAGTGCTAGAAAACCGGGACTAGCGGCCAGCACAGATACGCAGTATTTT
TRBV7-6,15,TRBJ2-1,-,-,CASSLLARINNEQFF,TGTGCCAGCAGCTTACTAGCGAGGATAAACAATGAGCAGTTCTTC
TRBV2,14,TRBJ2-5,many,TRBD1,CASTADRDQETQYF,TGTGCCAGCACTGCCGACAGGGATCAAGAGACCCAGTACTTC
TRBV20-1,16,TRBJ2-1,many,TRBD2,CSAERVAGGPINEQFF,TGCAGTGCCGAGAGGGTAGCGGGAGGACCGATCAATGAGCAGTTCTTC
TRBV6-6,15,TRBJ1-2,few,-,CASSYGGRGLHGYTF,TGTGCCAGCAGTTACGGAGGCAGGGGACTTCATGGCTACACCTTC
TRBV29-1,13,TRBJ2-5,-,TRBD1,CSVVNRGRETQYF,TGCAGCGTTGTTAACAGGGGAAGAGAGACCCAGTACTTC
TRBV9,15,TRBJ2-1,-,-,CASSSGRNSYNEQFF,TGTGCCAGCAGTAGTGGACGAAACTCCTACAATGAGCAGTTCTTC
TRBV4-2,15,TRBJ2-5,-,TRBD2,CASSKSLAGQETQYF,TGTGCCAGCAGCAAAAGTCTAGCGGGTCAAGAGACCCAGTACTTC
TRBV6-4,18,TRBJ2-1,-,-,CASSLEGAGLLLGHEQFF,TGTGCCAGCAGCCTCGAAGGAGCGGGTCTTCTCCTAGGTCATGAGCAGTTCTTC
TRBV20-1,18,TRBJ2-3,-,TRBD2,CSARIVAGGPVATDTQYF,TGCAGTGCTAGAATAGTCGCGGGAGGGCCTGTAGCCACAGATACGCAGTATTTT
TRBV11-2,14,TRBJ2-7,-,TRBD2,CASSFQREGYEQYF,TGTGCCAGCAGCTTCCAGCGGGAGGGGTACGAGCAGTACTTC